The 2 T cell receptor beta chains presented below share a single source sample, sequenced in a study of metastatic and nonmetastatic thyroid tumors. There were no patients who had received any treatment before thyroid surgery. Via MiXCR, TCRdb re-called the PCR reads. This table has 30,000 to 35,000 clones, roughly a third appearing once. Sequencing used tumor tissue. These receptors all come from a female donor with papillary thyroid cancer or a benign thyroid nodule (not recorded which). Some clones in this sample may be carry-over from other donors' samples.

This clone was counted between two and nine times. V and J are TRBV6-2 or TRBV6-3 and TRBJ1-1; D is possibly TRBD1 (5 bases). The CDR3 totals 14 residues. Looked up from germline, CDR1 is MNHEY and CDR2 is SVGEGT. V lost 0 bases, J lost 7 bases, and 12 bases lay in between. The CDR3 region is CASSYSAGGGEAFF. The CDR3 nucleotides read TGTGCCAGCAGTTACTCCGCGGGGGGGGGTGAAGCTTTCTTT.

The chain recombines TRBV20-1 with TRBJ2-2; 9 bases fit TRBD1. Germline trimming cut 6 bases from V and 4 bases from J; bases unmatched to any gene: 6. The CDR3 loop spans 14 amino acids. The germline CDR1 and CDR2 sequences are DFQATT and SNEGSKA (reference sequence). CDR3 DNA sequence: TGCAGTGCCGGGACAGGGAGAAGCACCGGGGAGCTGTTTTTT. This codes for CSAGTGRSTGELFF.